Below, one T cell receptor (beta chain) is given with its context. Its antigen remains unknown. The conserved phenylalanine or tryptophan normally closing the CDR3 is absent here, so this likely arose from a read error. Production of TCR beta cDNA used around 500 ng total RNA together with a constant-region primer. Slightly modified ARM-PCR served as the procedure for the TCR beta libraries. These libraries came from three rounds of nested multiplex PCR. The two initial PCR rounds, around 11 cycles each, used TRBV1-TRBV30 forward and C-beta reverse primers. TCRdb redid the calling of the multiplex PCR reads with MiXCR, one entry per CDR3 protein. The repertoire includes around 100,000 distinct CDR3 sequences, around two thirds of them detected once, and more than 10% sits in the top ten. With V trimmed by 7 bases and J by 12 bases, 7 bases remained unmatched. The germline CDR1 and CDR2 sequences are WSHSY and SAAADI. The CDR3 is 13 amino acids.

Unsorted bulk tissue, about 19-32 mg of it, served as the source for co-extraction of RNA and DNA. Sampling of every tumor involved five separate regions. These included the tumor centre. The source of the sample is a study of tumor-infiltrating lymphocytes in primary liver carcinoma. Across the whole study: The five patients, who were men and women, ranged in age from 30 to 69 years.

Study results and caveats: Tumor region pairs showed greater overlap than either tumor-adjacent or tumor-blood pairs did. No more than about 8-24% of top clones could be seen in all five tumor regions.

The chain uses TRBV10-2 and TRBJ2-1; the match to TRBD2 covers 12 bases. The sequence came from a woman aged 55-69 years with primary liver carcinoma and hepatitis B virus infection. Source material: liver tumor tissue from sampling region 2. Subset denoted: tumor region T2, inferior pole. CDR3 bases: TGCGCCAGCATGGATGCTAGCGGGAGGGGGCAGTTCTTA. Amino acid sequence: CASMDASGRGQFL.